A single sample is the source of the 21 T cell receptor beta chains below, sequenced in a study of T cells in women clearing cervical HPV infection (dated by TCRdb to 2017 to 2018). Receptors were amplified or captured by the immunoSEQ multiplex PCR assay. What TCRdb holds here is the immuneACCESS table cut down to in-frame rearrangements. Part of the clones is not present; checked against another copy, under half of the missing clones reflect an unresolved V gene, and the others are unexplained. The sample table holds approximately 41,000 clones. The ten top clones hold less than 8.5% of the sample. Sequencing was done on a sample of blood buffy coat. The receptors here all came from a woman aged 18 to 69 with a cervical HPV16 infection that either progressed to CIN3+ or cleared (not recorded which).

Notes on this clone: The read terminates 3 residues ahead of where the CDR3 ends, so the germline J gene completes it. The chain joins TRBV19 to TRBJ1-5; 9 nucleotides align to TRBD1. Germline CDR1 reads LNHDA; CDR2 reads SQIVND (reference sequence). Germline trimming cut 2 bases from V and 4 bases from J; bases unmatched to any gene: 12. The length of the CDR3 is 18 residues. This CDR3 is CASSITGDRVIRNQPQHF. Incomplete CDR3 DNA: TGTGCCAGTAGTATAACGGGGGACAGGGTGATCAGGAATCAGCCC.

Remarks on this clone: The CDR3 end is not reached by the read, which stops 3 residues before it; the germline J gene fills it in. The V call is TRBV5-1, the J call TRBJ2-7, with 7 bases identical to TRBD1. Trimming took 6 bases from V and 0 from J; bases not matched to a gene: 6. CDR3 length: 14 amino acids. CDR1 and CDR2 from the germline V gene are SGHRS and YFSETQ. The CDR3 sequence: CASTPGQSSYEQYF. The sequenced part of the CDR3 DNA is TGCGCCAGCACCCCGGGACAGAGCTCCTACGAG.

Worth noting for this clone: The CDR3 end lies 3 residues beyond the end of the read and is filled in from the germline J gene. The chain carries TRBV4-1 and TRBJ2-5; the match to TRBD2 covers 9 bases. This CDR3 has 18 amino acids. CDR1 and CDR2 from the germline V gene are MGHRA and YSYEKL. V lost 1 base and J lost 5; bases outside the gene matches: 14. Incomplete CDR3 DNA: TGCGCCAGCAGCCAAGGAAGCAGCGGGAGGATCTCGGGGGAGACC. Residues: CASSQGSSGRISGET. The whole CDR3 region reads CASSQGSSGRISGETQYF.

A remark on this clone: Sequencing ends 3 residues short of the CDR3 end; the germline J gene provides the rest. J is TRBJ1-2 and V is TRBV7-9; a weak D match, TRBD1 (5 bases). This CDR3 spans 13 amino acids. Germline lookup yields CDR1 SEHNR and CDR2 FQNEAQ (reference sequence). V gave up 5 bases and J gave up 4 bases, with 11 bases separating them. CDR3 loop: CASSHGGTYGYTF. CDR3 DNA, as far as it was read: TGTGCCAGCAGCCACGGGGGGACCTATGGC.

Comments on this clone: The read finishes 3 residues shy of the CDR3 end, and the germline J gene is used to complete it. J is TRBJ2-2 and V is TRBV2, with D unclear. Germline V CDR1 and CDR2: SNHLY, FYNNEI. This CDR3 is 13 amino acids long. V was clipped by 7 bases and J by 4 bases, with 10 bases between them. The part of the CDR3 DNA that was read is TGTGCCAGCACCCCAGGCGTCACCGGGGAG. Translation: CASTPGVTGE. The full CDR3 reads CASTPGVTGELFF.

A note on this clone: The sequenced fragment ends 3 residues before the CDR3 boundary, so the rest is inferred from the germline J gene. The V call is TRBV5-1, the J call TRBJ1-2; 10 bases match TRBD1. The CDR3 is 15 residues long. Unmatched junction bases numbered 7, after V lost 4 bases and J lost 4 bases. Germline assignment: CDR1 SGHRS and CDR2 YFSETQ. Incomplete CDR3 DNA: TGCGCCAGCAGCGGGACAGGGGAGTTTGTCTATGGC. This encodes CASSGTGEFVYG. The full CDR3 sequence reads CASSGTGEFVYGYTF.

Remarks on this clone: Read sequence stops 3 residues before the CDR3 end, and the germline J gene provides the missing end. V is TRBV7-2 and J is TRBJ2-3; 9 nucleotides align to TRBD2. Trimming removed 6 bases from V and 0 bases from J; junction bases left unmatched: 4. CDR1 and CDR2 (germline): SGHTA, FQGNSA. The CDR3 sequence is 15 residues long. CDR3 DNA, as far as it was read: TGTGCCAGCAGTCTTAGCGGGGGTAGCACAGATACG. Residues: CASSLSGGSTDT. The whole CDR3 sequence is CASSLSGGSTDTQYF.

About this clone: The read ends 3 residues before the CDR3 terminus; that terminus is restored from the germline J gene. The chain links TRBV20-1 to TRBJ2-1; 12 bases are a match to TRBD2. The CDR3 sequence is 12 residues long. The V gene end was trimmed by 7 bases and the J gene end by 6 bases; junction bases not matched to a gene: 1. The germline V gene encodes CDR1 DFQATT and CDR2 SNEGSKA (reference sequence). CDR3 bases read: TGCAGTGGGACTAGCGGGGCCAATGAG. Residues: CSGTSGANE. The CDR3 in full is CSGTSGANEQFF.

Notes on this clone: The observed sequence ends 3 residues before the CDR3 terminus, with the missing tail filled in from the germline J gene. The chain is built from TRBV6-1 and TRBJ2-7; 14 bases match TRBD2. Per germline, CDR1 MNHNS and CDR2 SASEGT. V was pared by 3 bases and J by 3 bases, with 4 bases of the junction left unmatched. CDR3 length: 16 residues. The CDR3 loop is CASSERLAGGRYEQYF. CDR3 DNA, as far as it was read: TGTGCCAGCAGTGAGCGACTAGCGGGAGGGCGCTACGAG.

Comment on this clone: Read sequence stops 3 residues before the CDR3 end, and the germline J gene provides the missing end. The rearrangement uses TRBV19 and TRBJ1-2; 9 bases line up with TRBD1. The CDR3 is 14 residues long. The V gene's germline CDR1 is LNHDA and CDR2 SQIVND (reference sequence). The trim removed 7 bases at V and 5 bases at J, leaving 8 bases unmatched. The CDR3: CASTSSDRGYGYTF. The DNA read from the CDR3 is TGTGCCAGTACCTCATCGGACAGGGGATATGGC.

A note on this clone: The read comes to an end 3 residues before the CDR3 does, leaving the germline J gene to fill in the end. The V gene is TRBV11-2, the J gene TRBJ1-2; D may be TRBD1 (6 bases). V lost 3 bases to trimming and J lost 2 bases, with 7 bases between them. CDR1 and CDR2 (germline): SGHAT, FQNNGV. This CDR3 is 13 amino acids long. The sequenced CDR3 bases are TGTGCCAGCAGCTTCGGACAGAACTATGGC. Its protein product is CASSFGQNYG. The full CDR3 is CASSFGQNYGYTF.

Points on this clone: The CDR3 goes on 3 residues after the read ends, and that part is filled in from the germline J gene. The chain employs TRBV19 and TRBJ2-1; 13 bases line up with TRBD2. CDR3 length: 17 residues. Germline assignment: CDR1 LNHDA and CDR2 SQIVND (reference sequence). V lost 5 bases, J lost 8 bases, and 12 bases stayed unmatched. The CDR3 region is CASSLGTSGATLDEQFF. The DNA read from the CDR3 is TGTGCCAGTAGTCTGGGGACTAGCGGGGCTACGCTCGATGAG.

The part of the CDR3 DNA that was read is TGCGCCAGCAGCTTGGGTACCTCCCCAGTGGAGACC. This codes for CASSLGTSPVET. The full CDR3 is CASSLGTSPVETQYF. The chain employs TRBV5-1 and TRBJ2-5; D gene ambiguous. Coverage ceases 3 residues before the CDR3 finishes, and the germline J gene fills in the end. The CDR3 has 15 amino acids. Germline V gene sequence: CDR1 SGHRS, CDR2 YFSETQ. Trimming took 0 bases from V and 5 from J, leaving 14 bases between them.

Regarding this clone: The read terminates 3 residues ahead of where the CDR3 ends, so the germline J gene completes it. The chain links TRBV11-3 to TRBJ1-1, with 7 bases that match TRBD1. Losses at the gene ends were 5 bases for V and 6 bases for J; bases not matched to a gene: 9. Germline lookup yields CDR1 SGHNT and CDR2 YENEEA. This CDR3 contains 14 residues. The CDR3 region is CASSIRTGEAEAFF. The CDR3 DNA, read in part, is TGTGCCAGCAGCATACGGACAGGCGAGGCTGAA.

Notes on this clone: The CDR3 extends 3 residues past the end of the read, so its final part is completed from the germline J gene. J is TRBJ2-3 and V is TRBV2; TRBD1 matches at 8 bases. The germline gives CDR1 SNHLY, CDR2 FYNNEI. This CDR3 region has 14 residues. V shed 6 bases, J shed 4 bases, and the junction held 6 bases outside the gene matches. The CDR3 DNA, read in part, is TGTGCCAGCAGGGAGGACAGGGTCCCAGATACG. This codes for CASREDRVPDT. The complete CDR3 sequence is CASREDRVPDTQYF.

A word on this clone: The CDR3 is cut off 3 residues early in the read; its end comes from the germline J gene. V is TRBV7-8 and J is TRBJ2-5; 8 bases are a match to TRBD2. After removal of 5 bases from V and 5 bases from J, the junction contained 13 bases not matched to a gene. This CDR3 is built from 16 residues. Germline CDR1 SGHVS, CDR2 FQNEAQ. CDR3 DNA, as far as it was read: TGTGCCAGCAGCCTAGGAAGCGGGGGACTGGGGGAGACC. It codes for CASSLGSGGLGET. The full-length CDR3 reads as CASSLGSGGLGETQYF. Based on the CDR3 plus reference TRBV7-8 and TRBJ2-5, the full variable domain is GAGVSQSPRYKVAKRGQDVALRCDPISGHVSLFWYQQALGQGPEFLTYFQNEAQLDKSGLPSDRFFAERPEGSVSTLKIQRTQQEDSAVYLCASSLGSGGLGETQYFGPGTRLLVL.

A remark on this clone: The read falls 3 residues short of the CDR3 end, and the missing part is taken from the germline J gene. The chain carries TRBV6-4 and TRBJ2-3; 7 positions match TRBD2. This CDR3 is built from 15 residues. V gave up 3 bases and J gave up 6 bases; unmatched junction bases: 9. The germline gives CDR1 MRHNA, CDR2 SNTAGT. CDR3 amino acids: CASSESGEGPDTQYF. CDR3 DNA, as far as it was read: TGTGCCAGCAGTGAATCGGGGGAGGGCCCGGATACG.

Partial CDR3 DNA: TGCGCCAGCAGTGACCCTGGGACAGGGGGCGGAGGAGATACG. Encoded protein: CASSDPGTGGGGDT. From start to end, the CDR3 is CASSDPGTGGGGDTQYF. The rearrangement links TRBV10-1 to TRBJ2-3, with 12 nucleotides matching TRBD1. Read sequence stops 3 residues before the CDR3 end, and the germline J gene provides the missing end. The CDR3 sequence is 17 residues long. V lost 3 bases to trimming and J lost 5 bases; unmatched junction nucleotides: 9. Germline CDR1 is WNHNN and CDR2 is SYGVQD (reference sequence).

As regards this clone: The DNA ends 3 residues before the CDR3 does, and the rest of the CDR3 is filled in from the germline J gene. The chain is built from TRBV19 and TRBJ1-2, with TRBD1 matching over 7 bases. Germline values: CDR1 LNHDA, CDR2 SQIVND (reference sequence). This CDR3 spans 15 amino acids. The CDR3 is CATKQGTRRLGGYTF. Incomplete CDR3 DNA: TGTGCCACCAAACAGGGGACTAGAAGATTGGGGGGC.

The CDR3 here is CAAYKGSAQYF. The part of the CDR3 DNA that was read is TGTGCCGCCTATAAGGGGTCAGCT. The chain joins TRBV19 to TRBJ2-4; D is perhaps TRBD1 (5 bases). The observed sequence ends 3 residues before the CDR3 terminus, with the missing tail filled in from the germline J gene. The CDR3 contains 11 residues. From germline, CDR1 is LNHDA and CDR2 SQIVND (reference sequence).

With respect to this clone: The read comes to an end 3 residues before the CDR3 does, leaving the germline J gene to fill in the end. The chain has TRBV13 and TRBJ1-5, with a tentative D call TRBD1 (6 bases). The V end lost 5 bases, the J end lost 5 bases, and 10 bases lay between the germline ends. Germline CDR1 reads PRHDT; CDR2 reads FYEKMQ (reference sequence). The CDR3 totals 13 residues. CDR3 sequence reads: CASSLDSYQPQHF. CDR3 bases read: TGTGCCAGCAGCCTGGACAGTTATCAGCCC.